Listed below are T cell receptor beta chains from one sample, sequenced in a study of long-term antiretroviral therapy in people with HIV. The table came from immunoSEQ multiplex PCR; TCRdb's copy has only in-frame clones and leaves some out. Among fewer than 40,000 clones listed, roughly nine tenths were seen once. Here the sequenced sample was unsorted PBMCs, taken 1.2 years after starting antiretroviral therapy. These receptors originate from a woman between 50 and 59 years old with HIV. Both conserved end residues are part of each CDR3. The D gene is left open where the match is weak. Clone sizes are given selectively: once, few, many, or a class where the clone is expanded.

V,D,size,J,DNA,CDR3
TRBV29-1,.,.,TRBJ1-1,TGCAGCGTTGGGACAGTGACCACCCTTGAAGCTTTCTTT,CSVGTVTTLEAFF
TRBV7-3,TRBD1,once,TRBJ1-5,TGTGCCAGCAGCTTAAGTTTCGGCAGGGGGCCAATATATAGCAATCAGCCCCAGCATTTT,CASSLSFGRGPIYSNQPQHF
TRBV5-6,.,.,TRBJ1-1,TGTGCCAGCAGCTCAGACGCTGGGACGGTAGGGAACACTGAAGCTTTCTTT,CASSSDAGTVGNTEAFF
TRBV4-1,.,few,TRBJ1-4,TGCGCCAGCAGCCAAGATATGATTCGCAGCGTACTGGCGGCTAATGAAAAACTGTTTTTT,CASSQDMIRSVLAANEKLFF
TRBV7-9,.,once,TRBJ2-7,TGTGCCAGCAGCTTGAGCAGTCGGCCCTACGAGCAGTACTTC,CASSLSSRPYEQYF
TRBV29-1,.,.,TRBJ1-1,TGCAGCGTTCGACAGGACCTCCTTGGGGCTTTCTTT,CSVRQDLLGAFF
TRBV6-6,.,.,TRBJ1-1,TGTGCCAGCAGTGGCAGGTCGAACACTGAAGCTTTCTTT,CASSGRSNTEAFF
TRBV10-3,TRBD2,.,TRBJ2-5,TGTGCCATCAGCGGAACTAGCGCAGAGACCCAGTACTTC,CAISGTSAETQYF
TRBV2,.,.,TRBJ2-1,TGTGCCAGCAGTGAAGCTGCCGTCCGCGGTGAGCAGTTCTTC,CASSEAAVRGEQFF
TRBV6-4,TRBD2,.,TRBJ2-1,TGTGCCAGCACCAAAAATAGCGGGGGGGCTCACAATGAGCAGTTCTTC,CASTKNSGGAHNEQFF
TRBV19,.,.,TRBJ1-6,TGTGCCAGTAGTGGGGGAGCACCCCTCCACTTT,CASSGGAPLHF
TRBV7-9,TRBD1,.,TRBJ2-1,TGTGCCAGCAGCCGGGACAGGGAATACAATGAGCAGTTCTTC,CASSRDREYNEQFF
TRBV4-3,.,.,TRBJ2-1,TGCGCCAGCAGCCAAGATCGTCTCGGTTTATCGCGCAATGAGCAGTTCTTC,CASSQDRLGLSRNEQFF
TRBV11-1,.,.,TRBJ2-3,TGTGCCAGCAGCTTAGAGTTAGATCGCACAGATACGCAGTATTTT,CASSLELDRTDTQYF
TRBV7-2,TRBD1,.,TRBJ1-3,TGTGCCAGCAGCTCCCTTACAGGGGGTCCGGCTGGAAACACCATATATTTT,CASSSLTGGPAGNTIYF
TRBV6-5,TRBD1,.,TRBJ1-2,TGTGCCAGCAGTTACTCATACCCAGGGGGTGACTATGGCTACACCTTC,CASSYSYPGGDYGYTF
TRBV10-3,TRBD2,.,TRBJ2-3,TGTGCCATCAGTGAGTCGAACCTAGCGGGGGCCGCAGATACGCAGTATTTT,CAISESNLAGAADTQYF
TRBV6-4,.,.,TRBJ1-6,TGTGCCAGCAGTAGGGGCTCCTATAATTCACCCCTCCACTTT,CASSRGSYNSPLHF
TRBV19,.,.,TRBJ1-1,TGTGCCAGTAGAGAGGGGCCAGGAGAGGCTTTCTTT,CASREGPGEAFF
TRBV4-2,TRBD1,.,TRBJ2-7,TGTGCCAGCAGCCAGTGGACAGGGGGCTCCTACGAGCAGTACTTC,CASSQWTGGSYEQYF
TRBV5-1,.,.,TRBJ1-5,TGCGCCAGCAGCTTGTGGGGGGCGCAGGATCAGCCCCAGCATTTT,CASSLWGAQDQPQHF
TRBV9,TRBD1,.,TRBJ1-6,TGTGCCAGCAGCTTACGGCCAACAGGGGGCAGTTCACCCCTCCACTTT,CASSLRPTGGSSPLHF
TRBV7-2,.,.,TRBJ2-5,TGTGCCAGCAGCATCACTCGAGAGACCCAGTACTTC,CASSITRETQYF
TRBV7-8,.,.,TRBJ2-1,TGTGCCAGCAGCTTAGTGGCAGGGTTCTACAATGAGCAGTTCTTC,CASSLVAGFYNEQFF
TRBV18,TRBD1,.,TRBJ1-4,TGTGCCAGCTCACCAGGGACAGGGGAAAGTGAAAAACTGTTTTTT,CASSPGTGESEKLFF
TRBV5-8,.,.,TRBJ2-3,TGTGCCAGCAGCCCACTAGTTTCCACAGATACGCAGTATTTT,CASSPLVSTDTQYF
TRBV4-3,TRBD1,.,TRBJ2-1,TGCGCCAGCAGCCAAGATGGGAGACAGGGGGCTTACAATGAGCAGTTCTTC,CASSQDGRQGAYNEQFF
TRBV5-1,TRBD1,.,TRBJ2-5,TGCGCCAGCAGCTTCGGGACAGGGCGAGAGACCCAGTACTTC,CASSFGTGRETQYF
TRBV9,.,.,TRBJ2-1,TGTGCCAGCAGCGTAGCGGGGTCCTACAATGAGCAGTTCTTC,CASSVAGSYNEQFF
TRBV11-2,.,.,TRBJ2-3,TGTGCCAGCAGCTCCTCGAATACGCAGTATTTT,CASSSSNTQYF
TRBV7-3,TRBD2,.,TRBJ2-7,TGTGCCAGCAGCTTAATTCGCGGGGGGCTAGAGGAGCAGTACTTC,CASSLIRGGLEEQYF
TRBV11-3,.,.,TRBJ2-1,TGTGCCAGCAGCTTAAACAACTACAATGAGCAGTTCTTC,CASSLNNYNEQFF